One and the same sample provided the 29 T cell receptor beta chains below, sequenced in a study of CD8 T cells in ankylosing spondylitis. One entry per CDR3 protein, called by TCRdb with MiXCR from the 5' RACE reads. Seen here are 270,000 or so distinct CDR3 sequences, under 20% observed once, and the top ten hold around 30%. Sequencing was done on a sample of blood, either unsorted or a sorted T cell fraction (not recorded which). Receptors originate from a male donor with ankylosing spondylitis or in good health (not recorded which).

This clonotype was counted ten times or more. The gene calls are TRBV9 and TRBJ1-5; 7 positions match TRBD1. Germline assignment: CDR1 SGDLS and CDR2 YYNGEE. V gave up 0 bases and J gave up 6 bases; unmatched junction bases: 3. This CDR3 has 14 amino acids. DNA of the CDR3: TGTGCCAGCAGCGTAGGAGGGGGCACTCAGCCCCAGCATTTT. Protein product: CASSVGGGTQPQHF.

This clonotype was found many times. This rearrangement joins TRBV4-1 to TRBJ1-2; D is unclear. Germline values: CDR1 MGHRA, CDR2 YSYEKL. The CDR3 consists of 13 residues. The V gene lost 5 bases and the J gene lost 8 bases, with 15 bases spanning the gap. CDR3 residues: CASSLGVHSGYTF. In DNA form, the CDR3 reads TGCGCCAGCAGCTTGGGAGTCCACAGCGGCTACACCTTC.

The V call is TRBV14, the J call TRBJ2-7; 7 bases are shared with TRBD2. Germline assignment: CDR1 SGHDN and CDR2 FVKESK. Trimming cost V 4 bases and J 4 bases; bases outside gene matches: 19. The CDR3 runs to 18 residues. In DNA form, the CDR3 reads TGTGCCAGCAGCCCATACCCATCGCCGGGACTATCCATGTACGAGCAGTACTTC. Translated, it gives CASSPYPSPGLSMYEQYF.

The V gene is TRBV29-1, the J gene TRBJ1-1; D may be TRBD1 (5 bases). The V end lost 5 bases, the J end lost 5 bases, and 12 bases lay between the germline ends. The CDR3 contains 12 residues. CDR1 is SQVTM, CDR2 ANQGSEA, per germline. CDR3 DNA sequence: TGCAGCGTTATCGGGACCCAAACTGAAGCTTTCTTT. Translation gives CSVIGTQTEAFF.

The chain couples TRBV5-1 to TRBJ2-1, with TRBD1 matching over 9 bases. CDR3 length: 14 residues. V was pared by 4 bases and J by 7 bases, with 6 bases of the junction left unmatched. Per germline, CDR1 SGHRS and CDR2 YFSETQ. CDR3 region: CASSTGTGYNEQFF. The CDR3 nucleotides are TGCGCCAGCAGCACAGGGACAGGGTATAATGAGCAGTTCTTC.

This clonotype was seen a handful of times. The chain employs TRBV4-3 and TRBJ2-1; TRBD2 might be the D (6 bases). V lost 0 bases to trimming and J lost 8 bases, with 8 bases between them. CDR1 is LGHNA and CDR2 is YSLEER in the germline V gene. The CDR3 runs to 13 residues. CDR3 nucleotides: TGCGCCAGCAGCCAAGACGGGAGCGATGAGCAGTTCTTC. Translating it yields CASSQDGSDEQFF.

The table lists this clonotype with many counts. The rearrangement links TRBV7-9 to TRBJ1-5, with 7 bases that match TRBD1. Germline V lookup: CDR1 SEHNR, CDR2 FQNEAQ (reference sequence). CDR3 size: 12 residues. Trimming removed 8 bases from V and 4 bases from J; junction bases left unmatched: 2. CDR3 DNA: TGTGCCAGCGGACAGGAGAATCAGCCCCAGCATTTT. Its protein product is CASGQENQPQHF. The variable domain in full, with the rest retrieved from reference TRBV7-9 and TRBJ1-5, is DTGVSQNPRHKITKRGQNVTFRCDPISEHNRLYWYRQTLGQGPEFLTYFQNEAQLEKSRLLSDRFSAERPKGSFSTLEIQRTEQGDSAMYLCASGQENQPQHFGDGTRLSIL.

For this clonotype: A much larger clone sits a single nucleotide away, making a read error possible. The J gene is TRBJ1-4, the V gene TRBV13; D is uncertain. Per the germline V gene, CDR1 is PRHDT and CDR2 is FYEKMQ (reference sequence). This CDR3 region has 12 residues. Between the trimmed V and J ends, which lost 6 bases and 9 bases, there was a span of 11 bases. CDR3: CASSHTGKKLFF. The CDR3 nucleotides are TGTGCCAGCAGTCATACGGGGAAAAAACTGTTTTTT.

This clonotype was observed once. The rearrangement links TRBV12-3 or TRBV12-4 to TRBJ1-5; maybe TRBD1 (5 bases). The CDR3 runs to 13 residues. V lost 7 bases to trimming and J lost 3 bases, with 10 bases between them. CDR3 loop: CASTRTFNQPQHF. DNA for the CDR3: TGTGCCAGCACCAGGACATTCAATCAGCCCCAGCATTTT.

The gene calls are TRBV12-3 or TRBV12-4 and TRBJ2-2; D is perhaps TRBD1 or TRBD2 (6 bases each). V shed 8 bases and J shed 7 bases, with 17 bases lying between them. This CDR3 has 14 amino acids. The CDR3, as DNA: TGTGCCAGCCGATTTTCCGGGGGCGGCGGGGAGCTGTTTTTT. Its translation: CASRFSGGGGELFF.

In its sample, this clonotype was seen many times. The rearrangement joins TRBV6-9 to TRBJ2-5; 7 nucleotides align to TRBD1. CDR3 size: 15 residues. V shed 1 base, J shed 3 bases, and the junction held 5 bases outside the gene matches. Per germline, CDR1 MNHGY and CDR2 SVAAGI. CDR3 bases: TGTGCCAGCAGTTATTTAGGGACAGCTAAAGAGACCCAGTACTTC. As protein: CASSYLGTAKETQYF.

As to this clonotype: Since the CDR3 does not end with the conserved phenylalanine or tryptophan, this likely comes from a read error. This chain connects TRBV4-1 to TRBJ2-7; tentatively, D is TRBD2 (5 bases). Trimming took off 4 bases at V and 1 base at J, with 11 bases between the two ends. The CDR3 covers 14 residues. Germline lookup yields CDR1 MGHRA and CDR2 YSYEKL. The CDR3: CASSPPGLSYEQYI. DNA for the CDR3: TGCGCCAGCAGCCCCCCGGGGTTATCCTACGAGCAGTACATC.

The chain's CDR3 is CASSLGGAEAFF. The CDR3 DNA reads as TGTGCCAGCAGTTTGGGGGGCGCTGAAGCTTTCTTT. The chain recombines TRBV12-3 or TRBV12-4 with TRBJ1-1; D possibly corresponds to TRBD1 (6 bases). Trimming took 3 bases from V and 6 from J, leaving 8 bases between them. The CDR3 loop spans 12 amino acids.

This clonotype occurred many times. The chain combines TRBV6-2 or TRBV6-3 with TRBJ2-7, with 10 positions matching TRBD2. V was pared by 8 bases and J by 3 bases, with 4 bases of the junction left unmatched. Germline loops: CDR1 MNHEY, CDR2 SVGEGT. The CDR3 spans 13 residues. This chain's CDR3 is CASSLAGDYEQYF. The DNA of the CDR3 is TGTGCCAGCTCGCTAGCGGGAGACTACGAGCAGTACTTC.

The chain is built from TRBV6-5 and TRBJ2-7, with 10 bases that match TRBD2. The ends lost 4 bases at V and 0 bases at J; junction bases unmatched: 6. Germline V gene sequence: CDR1 MNHEY, CDR2 SVGAGI. The CDR3 spans 16 residues. The CDR3 protein is CASSSAGLAHSYEQYF. For the CDR3, the DNA is TGTGCCAGCAGTTCCGCGGGACTAGCGCACTCCTACGAGCAGTACTTC.

This chain connects TRBV24-1 to TRBJ2-1; 11 bases agree with TRBD2. The CDR3 runs to 17 residues. With V trimmed by 4 bases and J by 6 bases, 10 bases remained unmatched. Germline CDR1 and CDR2: KGHDR and SFDVKD. The CDR3 region has the DNA TGTGCCACCAGTGACTACGGGACTAGCGGAAGACTCAATGAGCAGTTCTTC. Its translation is CATSDYGTSGRLNEQFF.

Regarding this clonotype: Mismatch with germline at one junction end may stem from a read error. The CDR3 sequence: CATSREDTDQETQYF. The CDR3 nucleotides are TGTGCCACCAGCCGAGAGGATACAGACCAAGAGACCCAGTACTTC. J is TRBJ2-5 and V is TRBV15; no reliable D call. The CDR3 length is 15 residues. The V gene's germline CDR1 is LNHNV and CDR2 YYDKDF (reference sequence).

The chain combines TRBV7-2 with TRBJ2-7; D tentatively reads TRBD1 or TRBD2 (6 bases each). The V end was cut by 0 bases, the J end by 1 base, with 10 bases between. There are 15 residues in the CDR3. Per germline, CDR1 SGHTA and CDR2 FQGNSA. The CDR3 region is CASSLARDTSYEQYF. The CDR3, as DNA: TGTGCCAGCAGCTTAGCGCGGGACACATCCTACGAGCAGTACTTC.

This clonotype was seen ten or more times. J is TRBJ2-1 and V is TRBV7-6, with 8 bases fitting TRBD1. With V trimmed by 6 bases and J by 1 base, 5 bases remained unmatched. From germline, CDR1 is SGHVS and CDR2 FNYEAQ. The CDR3 is 15 amino acids. The CDR3 loop is CASSLDRASYNEQFF. Here the CDR3 DNA reads TGTGCCAGCAGTTTGGACAGGGCTTCCTACAATGAGCAGTTCTTC. Full variable domain (remainder filled in from reference TRBV7-6 and TRBJ2-1): GAGVSQSPRYKVTKRGQDVALRCDPISGHVSLYWYRQALGQGPEFLTYFNYEAQQDKSGLPNDRFSAERPEGSISTLTIQRTEQRDSAMYRCASSLDRASYNEQFFGPGTRLTVL.

V gene TRBV27 combines with J gene TRBJ1-6; D not resolved. Germline lookup yields CDR1 MNHEY and CDR2 SMNVEV (reference sequence). V gave up 7 bases and J gave up 9 bases, with 19 bases separating them. The CDR3 is 15 amino acids. The CDR3 DNA is TGTGCCAGCAAGGAGGCAGGAGTTCTTTCTTCACCCCTCCACTTT. Its translation is CASKEAGVLSSPLHF.

The chain is built from TRBV4-1 and TRBJ2-7; a weak D match, TRBD2 (6 bases). The CDR3 is made up of 13 amino acids. Germline-derived CDR1 and CDR2 are MGHRA and YSYEKL. V dropped 7 bases and J dropped 3 bases, with 13 bases sitting between them. DNA of the CDR3: TGCGCCAGCACGGGGGACGGAGGCTACGAGCAGTACTTC. This codes for CASTGDGGYEQYF.

This clonotype was seen only a few times. The chain employs TRBV12-3 or TRBV12-4 and TRBJ1-2, with TRBD1 as a possible D gene (5 bases). V lost 1 base to trimming and J lost 7 bases, with 10 bases between them. This CDR3 is built from 13 residues. CDR3 in amino acids: CASSLESRAGYTF. The CDR3 coding sequence is TGTGCCAGCAGTTTAGAGTCCAGGGCTGGCTACACCTTC.

The chain has TRBV27 and TRBJ2-7; D possibly corresponds to TRBD1 (5 bases). Looked up from germline, CDR1 is MNHEY and CDR2 is SMNVEV (reference sequence). The CDR3 has 18 residues. The germline V and J ends were trimmed by 6 bases and 4 bases, with 28 bases remaining between them. CDR3 bases: TGTGCCAGCAGCACACGATGGGGCGCGGTGGGGTCGGTGTACGAGCAGTACTTC. This translates into CASSTRWGAVGSVYEQYF.

This clonotype was found a few times. The genes are TRBV5-1 and TRBJ2-7; 10 bases are shared with TRBD2. The V segment lost 5 bases and the J segment 3 bases; nucleotides outside the gene matches: 8. Germline-derived CDR1 and CDR2 are SGHRS and YFSETQ. The CDR3 totals 15 residues. The CDR3 sequence is CASRDTSGEIYEQYF. CDR3 nucleotide sequence: TGCGCCAGCAGAGATACTAGCGGGGAAATCTACGAGCAGTACTTC.

This clonotype was seen a few times. The chain couples TRBV29-1 to TRBJ2-7; the match to TRBD2 covers 11 bases. From germline, CDR1 is SQVTM and CDR2 ANQGSEA. This CDR3 is built from 16 residues. Trimming removed 6 bases from V and 2 bases from J; junction bases left unmatched: 12. The CDR3 DNA reads as TGCAGCGTGAGGGGGTTAGCGGGAGGGCCGACCTACGAGCAGTACTTC. It codes for CSVRGLAGGPTYEQYF.

The sample holds a few counts of this clonotype. The chain uses TRBV10-3 and TRBJ2-3, with 9 bases that match TRBD2. J was trimmed by 2 bases and V by 0 bases; bases with no gene match: 6. The CDR3 sequence is 17 residues long. CDR1 ENHRY and CDR2 SYGVKD come from the germline V gene. This CDR3 is CAISESSASGTTDTQYF. DNA of the CDR3: TGTGCCATCAGTGAGTCGTCGGCTAGCGGGACCACAGATACGCAGTATTTT.

This clonotype was counted ten times or more. The V and J genes are TRBV27 and TRBJ2-7; D unresolved. V was clipped by 2 bases and J by 5 bases, with 13 bases between them. The CDR3 has 14 amino acids. Germline CDR1 is MNHEY and CDR2 is SMNVEV (reference sequence). CDR3 sequence (DNA): TGTGCCAGCAGTTTAACCCCTAGTTCCGACGAGCAGTACTTC. As protein: CASSLTPSSDEQYF.

This clonotype was seen a handful of times. The chain couples TRBV6-5 to TRBJ1-1; no definite D call. Germline V gene sequence: CDR1 MNHEY, CDR2 SVGAGI. V lost 0 bases, J lost 0 bases, and 8 bases lay in between. This CDR3 is 15 amino acids long. The CDR3 sequence is CASSYSVGLNTEAFF. CDR3 DNA sequence: TGTGCCAGCAGTTACTCAGTCGGCTTGAACACTGAAGCTTTCTTT.

The chain employs TRBV4-1 and TRBJ2-2, with 7 bases matching TRBD2. The CDR3 covers 16 residues. Trimming removed 1 base from V and 1 base from J; junction bases left unmatched: 3. Germline loops: CDR1 MGHRA, CDR2 YSYEKL. CDR3 amino acids: CASSQGSSGNTGELFF. The CDR3, as DNA: TGCGCCAGCAGCCAAGGTTCTAGCGGGAACACCGGGGAGCTGTTTTTT.